A single sample gave rise to the 9 T cell receptor beta chains below, sequenced in a study of T cells after yellow fever vaccination. TCRdb called the 5' RACE reads again in MiXCR, with one record for every CDR3 protein. The sample contains approximately 130,000 distinct CDR3 sequences, roughly 15% of which appear only once. The specimen was CD8+ T cells sorted from PBMCs, collected 5 days after the yellow fever booster vaccination. Receptor source: a young man who received the YFV17D yellow fever vaccine.

The V call is TRBV11-2, the J call TRBJ2-2; D gene ambiguous. This CDR3 spans 14 amino acids. Germline V CDR1 and CDR2: SGHAT, FQNNGV. V shed 1 base and J shed 5 bases, with 8 bases lying between them. CDR3 amino acids: CASSLGGWTGELFF. CDR3 DNA sequence: TGTGCCAGCAGCTTAGGGGGTTGGACCGGGGAGCTGTTTTTT. Together with reference TRBV11-2 and TRBJ2-2, the CDR3 gives the full variable domain: EAGVAQSPRYKIIEKRQSVAFWCNPISGHATLYWYQQILGQGPKLLIQFQNNGVVDDSQLPKDRFSAERLKGVDSTLKIQPAKLEDSAVYLCASSLGGWTGELFFGEGSRLTVL.

This clonotype came up a few times. The rearrangement joins TRBV7-9 to TRBJ2-3; the D gene could be TRBD1 or TRBD2 (5 bases each). CDR1 and CDR2 (germline): SEHNR, FQNEAQ (reference sequence). The ends were cut back, 5 bases at V and 0 bases at J, with 9 bases in the middle. The CDR3 runs 14 residues. The DNA for the CDR3 is TGTGCCAGCAGCCAGGGAGCTAGCACAGATACGCAGTATTTT. It translates to CASSQGASTDTQYF.

This clonotype was found a few times. The rearrangement uses TRBV29-1 and TRBJ2-7; 12 bases map to TRBD2. Germline trimming cut 1 base from V and 5 bases from J; bases unmatched to any gene: 3. Germline V gene lookup returns CDR1 SQVTM and CDR2 ANQGSEA. This CDR3 is 14 amino acids long. As DNA, the CDR3 is TGCAGCGTTGAAGGGGGACTAGCGGGTAACGAGCAGTACTTC. It translates to CSVEGGLAGNEQYF.

The chain carries TRBV12-3 or TRBV12-4 and TRBJ2-3; 8 bases are shared with TRBD2. The CDR3 totals 15 residues. Trimming at V came to 4 bases and at J to 6 bases, leaving 9 bases not matched to a gene. The CDR3 here is CASSSSGLVGDTQYF. The CDR3 nucleotides read TGTGCCAGCAGTTCTAGCGGGCTAGTGGGGGATACGCAGTATTTT.

This clonotype was detected only a few times. The chain links TRBV7-9 to TRBJ2-2; no clear D gene. The CDR3 is made up of 16 amino acids. The germline gives CDR1 SEHNR, CDR2 FQNEAQ (reference sequence). Between the trimmed V and J ends, which lost 2 bases and 0 bases, there was a span of 10 bases. CDR3 sequence reads: CASSLRDGPNTGELFF. DNA for the CDR3: TGTGCCAGCAGCTTACGCGACGGACCGAACACCGGGGAGCTGTTTTTT.

V gene TRBV21-1 combines with J gene TRBJ1-5. TRBV21-1 has pseudogene status. CDR3 length equals 11 residues. The CDR3 bases are TGTGCCAGCAGCAGAAATCAGCCCCAGCATTTT. Amino acids: CASSRNQPQHF.

This clonotype was observed a handful of times. The CDR3 sequence: CSAVLGGGIQYF. In nucleotides, the CDR3 is TGCAGTGCAGTCTTGGGGGGTGGCATTCAGTACTTC. J is TRBJ2-4 and V is TRBV20-1; possible D gene TRBD2, 6 bases. The CDR3 is 12 residues long. Looked up from germline, CDR1 is DFQATT and CDR2 is SNEGSKA (reference sequence). V was cut by 6 bases and J by 9 bases, with 15 bases left in between.

V and J are TRBV27 and TRBJ1-5; TRBD1 agrees at 7 bases. Germline CDR1 and CDR2: MNHEY and SMNVEV (reference sequence). V was pared by 5 bases and J by 2 bases, with 6 bases of the junction left unmatched. The CDR3 sequence is 15 residues long. In nucleotides, the CDR3 is TGTGCCAGCAGTACAGGGGCCTCTGGCAATCAGCCCCAGCATTTT. It is translated as CASSTGASGNQPQHF.

Ten or more counts support this clonotype. V usage is TRBV29-1 and J usage is TRBJ2-1; D perhaps matches TRBD2 (5 bases). The CDR3 has 14 residues. V was clipped by 7 bases and J by 3 bases, with 16 bases between them. Germline V gene sequence: CDR1 SQVTM, CDR2 ANQGSEA. CDR3 amino acids: CSAPRLRGYNEQFF. The CDR3 DNA reads TGCAGCGCGCCAAGACTCCGGGGCTACAATGAGCAGTTCTTC.